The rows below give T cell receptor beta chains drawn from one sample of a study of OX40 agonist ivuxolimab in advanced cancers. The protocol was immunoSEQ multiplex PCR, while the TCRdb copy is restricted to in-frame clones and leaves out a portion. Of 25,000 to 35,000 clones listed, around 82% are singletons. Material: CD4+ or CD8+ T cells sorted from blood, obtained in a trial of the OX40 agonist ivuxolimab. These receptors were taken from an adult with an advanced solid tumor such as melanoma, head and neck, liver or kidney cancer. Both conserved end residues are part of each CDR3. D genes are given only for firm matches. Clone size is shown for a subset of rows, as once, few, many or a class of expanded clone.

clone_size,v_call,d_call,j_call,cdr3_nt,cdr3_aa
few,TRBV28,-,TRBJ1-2,TGTGCCAGCAGTCCGACAACTATCTATGGCTACACCTTC,CASSPTTIYGYTF
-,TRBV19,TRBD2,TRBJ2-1,TGTGCCAGTACCAGGACTAGCGGGGGGGCCGGGTCCTACAATGAGCAGTTCTTC,CASTRTSGGAGSYNEQFF
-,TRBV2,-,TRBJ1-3,TGTGCCAGCGGGTTGAGTAATGGAAACACCATATATTTT,CASGLSNGNTIYF
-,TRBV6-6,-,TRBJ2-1,TGTGCCAGCAGAGCGGCATCATCGTCATACAATGAGCAGTTCTTC,CASRAASSSYNEQFF
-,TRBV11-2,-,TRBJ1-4,TGTGCCAGCAGCTTAGTGTTAGGATACCATGAAAAACTGTTTTTT,CASSLVLGYHEKLFF
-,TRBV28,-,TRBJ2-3,TGTGCCAGCAGCTTGCATAGGGCGGGCACAGATACGCAGTATTTT,CASSLHRAGTDTQYF
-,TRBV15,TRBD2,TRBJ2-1,TGTGCCACCAGCAGCCGCTGGGCGGGAGGAACCAATGAGCAGTTCTTC,CATSSRWAGGTNEQFF
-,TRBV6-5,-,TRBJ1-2,TGTGCCAGCAGTAAGACACTGGTGAGCTATGGCTACACCTTC,CASSKTLVSYGYTF
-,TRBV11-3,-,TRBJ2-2,TGTGCCAGCAGCGTCCGGGACACCAACACCGGGGAGCTGTTTTTT,CASSVRDTNTGELFF
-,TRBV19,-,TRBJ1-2,TGTGCCAGCCGAGGGAGCGGGCTCCACTTC,CASRGSGLHF
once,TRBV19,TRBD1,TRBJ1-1,TGTGCCAGTTACAGGGGCAACACTGAAGCTTTCTTT,CASYRGNTEAFF
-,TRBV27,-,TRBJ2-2,TGTGCCAGCAGTTTCGGAGCCGGGGAGCTGTTTTTT,CASSFGAGELFF
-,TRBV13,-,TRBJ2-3,TGTGCCAGCAGCTCCGGACCGACAGATACGCAGTATTTT,CASSSGPTDTQYF
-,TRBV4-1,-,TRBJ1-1,TGCGCCAGCAGCCAAGGAGGAAGGTTTACTGAAGCTTTCTTT,CASSQGGRFTEAFF
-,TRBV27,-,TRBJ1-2,TGTGCCAGCAGTTTTGCAGGGGAGGTTGGCTACACCTTC,CASSFAGEVGYTF
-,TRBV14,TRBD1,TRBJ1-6,TGTGCCAGCAGCCAGAGGACAGGGGAGGGTTCACCCCTCCACTTT,CASSQRTGEGSPLHF
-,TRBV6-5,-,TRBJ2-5,TGTGCCAGCAGTTACGCGGGTCTCCAAGAGACCCAGTACTTC,CASSYAGLQETQYF
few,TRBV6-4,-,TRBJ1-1,TGTGCCAGCAGTGAAGGACAGAACACTGAAGCTTTCTTT,CASSEGQNTEAFF
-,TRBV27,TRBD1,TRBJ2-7,TGTGCCAGCAGCTCCGGGACAGGGTATAACGAGCAGTACTTC,CASSSGTGYNEQYF
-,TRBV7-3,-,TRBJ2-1,TGTGCCAGCAGCTTAGGCCAGGGGCTCATCAATGAGCAGTTCTTC,CASSLGQGLINEQFF
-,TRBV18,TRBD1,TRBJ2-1,TGTGCCAGCTCACAACCTCGGGACAGGGTTGAGCAGTTCTTC,CASSQPRDRVEQFF
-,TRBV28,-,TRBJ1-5,TGTGCCAGCAGTTGGGGGGGCAATCAGCCCCAGCATTTT,CASSWGGNQPQHF
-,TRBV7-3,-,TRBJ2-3,TGTGCCAGCAGCTTAAATTCGGATGATACGCAGTATTTT,CASSLNSDDTQYF
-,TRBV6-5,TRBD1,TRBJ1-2,TGTGCCAGCAGTTCCCCCGGGACAGGGTACGGCTACACCTTC,CASSSPGTGYGYTF
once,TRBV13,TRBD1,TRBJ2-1,TGTGCCAGCAGCAGCCACGACAGGGGTACGTACAATGAGCAGTTCTTC,CASSSHDRGTYNEQFF
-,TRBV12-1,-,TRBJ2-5,TGTGCCAGCAGCTTAGTACCCACCGGGCTAGCGGTGGAGACCCAGTACTTC,CASSLVPTGLAVETQYF
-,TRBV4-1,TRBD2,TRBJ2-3,TGCGCCAGCAGCTCCCGACTAGCGGGATACACAGATACGCAGTATTTT,CASSSRLAGYTDTQYF
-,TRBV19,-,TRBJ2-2,TGTGCCAGTAGTATAGGGGTCGGGGAGCTGTTTTTT,CASSIGVGELFF
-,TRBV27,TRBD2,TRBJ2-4,TGTGCCAGCTCTAGCGGGAGTGGAAAAAACATTCAGTACTTC,CASSSGSGKNIQYF
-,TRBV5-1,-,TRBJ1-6,TGCGCCAGCAGCTTTGGGGGGCCTAATTCACCCCTCCACTTT,CASSFGGPNSPLHF
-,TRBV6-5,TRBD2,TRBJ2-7,TGTGCCAGCATGGGACTAGCGGGAACAGAGGAGCAGTACTTC,CASMGLAGTEEQYF
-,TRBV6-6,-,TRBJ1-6,TGTGCCAGCGCCACAGGCTCACCCCTCCACTTT,CASATGSPLHF
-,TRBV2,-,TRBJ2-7,TGTGCCAGCAGTGAAAGGTCCTACGAGCAGTACTTC,CASSERSYEQYF
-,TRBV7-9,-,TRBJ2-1,TGTGCCAGCAGGGGGGCCTTCTTCTACAATGAGCAGTTCTTC,CASRGAFFYNEQFF
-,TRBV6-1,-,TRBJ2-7,TGTGCCAGCAGTGAGGGCGAGGACAGCCACGAGCAGTACTTC,CASSEGEDSHEQYF
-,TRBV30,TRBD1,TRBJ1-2,TGTGCCTGGAGTGTATTTCAGGGGGCCTATGGCTACACCTTC,CAWSVFQGAYGYTF
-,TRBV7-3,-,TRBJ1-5,TGTGCCAGCAGCGGGACTGTCACGGGGCAACCCCAGCATTTT,CASSGTVTGQPQHF
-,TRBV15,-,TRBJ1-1,TGTGCCACCAGCATAGGGAAAGGGATTCCCATGAACACTGAAGCTTTCTTT,CATSIGKGIPMNTEAFF
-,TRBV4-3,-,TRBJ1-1,TGCGCCAGCAGCCAAGCCGGGAACACTGAAGCTTTCTTT,CASSQAGNTEAFF
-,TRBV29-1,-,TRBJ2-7,TGCAGCGTTGGGCCCCGGGGGCTGGTCGAGCAGTACTTC,CSVGPRGLVEQYF
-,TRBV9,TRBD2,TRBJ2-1,TGTGCCAGCAGCGCTGAGCTAGCGGGAGTCGGTGAGCAGTTCTTC,CASSAELAGVGEQFF